This T cell receptor beta chain was documented in a study of response to subunit inactivated influenza vaccine. Findings and limits, study-wide: Every seasonal influenza vaccination brings in few new T cells, the authors suggested.

This clonotype was seen more than once but under ten times. The antigen is unknown. In TCRdb, the RT-PCR reads were re-called with MiXCR into one record per CDR3 protein. The sample yields about 520,000 distinct CDR3 sequences, 25% seen once. From germline, CDR1 is SGHRS and CDR2 YFSETQ. The CDR3 extends over 12 amino acids. The V and J ends lost 3 bases and 7 bases respectively, with 10 bases between them. The sequences come from CD4+ T cells sorted from PBMCs, collected more than 4 days after vaccination. The sequence came from a man aged 50-59 years who received an inactivated influenza vaccine. The chain links TRBV5-1 to TRBJ1-2; D is perhaps TRBD1 (5 bases). CDR3 loop: CASSSDTVGYTF. The CDR3 DNA reads as TGCGCCAGCAGCTCGGACACAGTTGGCTACACCTTC.